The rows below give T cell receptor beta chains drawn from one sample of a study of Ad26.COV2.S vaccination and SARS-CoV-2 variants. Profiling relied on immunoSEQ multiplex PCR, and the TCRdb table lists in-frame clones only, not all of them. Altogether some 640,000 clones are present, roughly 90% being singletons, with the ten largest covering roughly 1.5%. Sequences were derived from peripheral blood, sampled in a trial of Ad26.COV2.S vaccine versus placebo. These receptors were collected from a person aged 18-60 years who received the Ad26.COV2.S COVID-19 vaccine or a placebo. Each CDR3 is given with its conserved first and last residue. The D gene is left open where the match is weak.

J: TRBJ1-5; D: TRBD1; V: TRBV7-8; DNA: TGTGCCAGCAGCAGGGACAGTAGCAATCAGCCCCAGCATTTT; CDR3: CASSRDSSNQPQHF
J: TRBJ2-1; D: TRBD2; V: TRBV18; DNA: TGTGCCAGCTCACCGGGTATACTAGCGGGGGCGGCCGGTGAGCAGTTCTTC; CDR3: CASSPGILAGAAGEQFF
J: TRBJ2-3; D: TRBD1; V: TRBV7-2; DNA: TGTGCCAGCAGCCCACCACAGGGGACAGATACGCAGTATTTT; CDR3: CASSPPQGTDTQYF
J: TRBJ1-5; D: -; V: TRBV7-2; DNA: TGTGCCAGCAGCCTGATGACAGGCGGGCAGCCCCAGCATTTT; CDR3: CASSLMTGGQPQHF
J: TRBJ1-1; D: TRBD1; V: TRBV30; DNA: TGTGCCTGGAGTACAGGGGGCGGAGGCCAAGCTTTCTTT; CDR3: CAWSTGGGGQAFF
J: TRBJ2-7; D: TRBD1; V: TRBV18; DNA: TGTGCCAGCTCACCCGGGACAGATTACGAGCAGTACTTC; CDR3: CASSPGTDYEQYF
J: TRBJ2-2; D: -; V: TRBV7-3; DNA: TGTGCCAGCAGCCGGACAGTGAACACCGGGGAGCTGTTTTTT; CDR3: CASSRTVNTGELFF
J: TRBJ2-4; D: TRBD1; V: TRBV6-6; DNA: TGTGCCAGCAGTACGGGACAGGGGAGCATTCAGTACTTC; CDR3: CASSTGQGSIQYF
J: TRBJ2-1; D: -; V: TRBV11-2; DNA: TGTGCCAGCAGCTTAGTAAGGGAGCAGTTCTTC; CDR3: CASSLVREQFF
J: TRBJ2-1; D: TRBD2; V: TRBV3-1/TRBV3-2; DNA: TGTGCCAGCAGCCGGAAGCGGGCTAGCGGGAAGAATGAGCAGTTCTTC; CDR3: CASSRKRASGKNEQFF
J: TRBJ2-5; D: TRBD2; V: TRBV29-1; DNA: TGCAGCGTTGAAGATCAGCCTAGCGGAGAGACCCAGTACTTC; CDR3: CSVEDQPSGETQYF
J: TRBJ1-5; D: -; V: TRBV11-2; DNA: TGTGCCAGCAGCTTTGCTGGTAATCAGCCCCAGCATTTT; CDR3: CASSFAGNQPQHF
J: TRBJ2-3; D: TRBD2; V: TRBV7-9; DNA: TGTGCCAGCGGATCAACTAGCGGGAGTGCAGATACGCAGTATTTT; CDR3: CASGSTSGSADTQYF
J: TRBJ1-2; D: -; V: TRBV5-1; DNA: TGCGCCAGCAGCATAAATACAGGGATTGATGGCTACACCTTC; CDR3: CASSINTGIDGYTF
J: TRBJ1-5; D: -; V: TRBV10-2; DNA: TGCGCCAGCAGTGAGAAACAGGGCTATAGCAATCAGCCCCAGCATTTT; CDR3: CASSEKQGYSNQPQHF
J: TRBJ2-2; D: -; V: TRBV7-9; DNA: TGTGCCAGGGACCGGGAAAGCGCGAACACCGGGGAGCTGTTTTTT; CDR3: CARDRESANTGELFF
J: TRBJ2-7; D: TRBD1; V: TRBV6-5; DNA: TGTGCCAGCCACGGACAGGGACTGCAGTACTTC; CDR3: CASHGQGLQYF
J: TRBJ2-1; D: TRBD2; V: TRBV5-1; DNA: TGCGCCAGCAGCTTCCAGACTAGCGGCATTTACAATGAGCAGTTCTTC; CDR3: CASSFQTSGIYNEQFF
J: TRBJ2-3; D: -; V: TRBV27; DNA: TGTGCCAGCAGTTTCAGCGGCGCTAGCACAGATACGCAGTATTTT; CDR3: CASSFSGASTDTQYF